This entry lists 8 T cell receptor beta chains sequenced from one sample in a study of blood T cell repertoires in COVID-19. Libraries were prepared by immunoSEQ multiplex PCR; TCRdb keeps only in-frame clonotypes and omits some of them. The data hold around 430,000 clones, with about 86% observed a single time. The sequenced sample was PBMCs or T cells enriched from blood (not recorded which). The receptors were sampled from a woman aged 45-65 years who had recovered from COVID-19.

CDR3 sequence reads: CASSFLETQYF. CDR3 nucleotide sequence: TGCGCCAGCAGCTTCCTAGAGACCCAGTACTTC. V gene TRBV5-1 combines with J gene TRBJ2-5, with unresolved D. Germline values: CDR1 SGHRS, CDR2 YFSETQ. Trimming left V 2 bases short and J 4 bases short, with 3 bases between. The CDR3 contains 11 residues.

J is TRBJ1-3 and V is TRBV2, with D maybe TRBD1 (6 bases). Trimming removed 4 bases at V and 4 bases at J, with 11 bases between. CDR3 length: 14 amino acids. Germline-derived CDR1 and CDR2 are SNHLY and FYNNEI. CDR3 sequence (DNA): TGTGCCAGCAGTGGACAGGTGGAAGGAAACACCATATATTTT. It specifies CASSGQVEGNTIYF.

This clone has only one observation. The rearrangement links TRBV7-8 to TRBJ1-6; D remains unclear. CDR1 SGHVS and CDR2 FQNEAQ come from the germline V gene. The CDR3 covers 13 residues. Trimming shortened V by 5 bases and J by 7 bases, and 9 bases separated the two germline ends. The CDR3 region is CASSPTRNSPLHF. The CDR3 bases are TGTGCCAGCAGCCCGACGAGGAATTCACCCCTCCACTTT.

This rearrangement joins TRBV5-8 to TRBJ2-1; D is unclear. CDR3 length: 13 residues. The germline V gene has CDR1 SGHTS and CDR2 YDEGEE. V lost 8 bases, J lost 2 bases, and 11 bases lay in between. The chain's CDR3 is CASHLTPYNEQFF. CDR3 sequence (DNA): TGTGCCAGTCACCTAACTCCCTACAATGAGCAGTTCTTC. The full variable domain, completed using reference TRBV5-8 and TRBJ2-1, is EAGVTQSPTHLIKTRGQQATLRCSPISGHTSVYWYQQALGLGLQFLLWYDEGEERNRGNFPPRFSGRQFPNYSSELNVNALELEDSALYLCASHLTPYNEQFFGPGTRLTVL.

This clone is a singleton in its sample. J is TRBJ1-2 and V is TRBV3-1 (or the pseudogene TRBV3-2); TRBD1 matches 9 bases. Trimming removed 4 bases from V and 10 bases from J; junction bases left unmatched: 7. CDR1 and CDR2 from the germline V gene are LGHDT and YNNKEL (reference sequence). This CDR3 is built from 13 residues. The CDR3 coding sequence is TGTGCCAGCAGCCCACGGGACAGGGCATCCTACACCTTC. Translated, it gives CASSPRDRASYTF.

The chain is built from TRBV11-2 and TRBJ2-5; 9 bases are shared with TRBD1. The germline gives CDR1 SGHAT, CDR2 FQNNGV. This CDR3 comprises 19 residues. The J segment lost 0 bases and the V segment lost 5 bases, leaving 16 bases of the junction unmatched. Here the CDR3 DNA reads TGTGCCAGCAGCCCCCGGAGCGGGACAGGGAGGCTTTACCAAGAGACCCAGTACTTC. This encodes CASSPRSGTGRLYQETQYF.

The chain carries TRBV27 and TRBJ2-1; 8 positions agree with TRBD1. The CDR3 sequence is 15 residues long. CDR1 and CDR2 (germline): MNHEY, SMNVEV (reference sequence). Trimming removed 2 bases from V and 10 bases from J; junction bases left unmatched: 10. Here the CDR3 reads CASSLGQGAGTEQFF. CDR3 nucleotides: TGTGCCAGCAGTTTAGGGCAGGGGGCGGGCACGGAGCAGTTCTTC.

The chain recombines TRBV19 with TRBJ1-2; D unresolved. The CDR3 is made up of 13 amino acids. V lost 4 bases to trimming and J lost 3 bases, with 9 bases between them. The germline V gene encodes CDR1 LNHDA and CDR2 SQIVND (reference sequence). The CDR3 spells CASSNNYDYGYTF. The CDR3 DNA follows: TGTGCCAGTAGTAACAACTACGACTATGGCTACACCTTC.